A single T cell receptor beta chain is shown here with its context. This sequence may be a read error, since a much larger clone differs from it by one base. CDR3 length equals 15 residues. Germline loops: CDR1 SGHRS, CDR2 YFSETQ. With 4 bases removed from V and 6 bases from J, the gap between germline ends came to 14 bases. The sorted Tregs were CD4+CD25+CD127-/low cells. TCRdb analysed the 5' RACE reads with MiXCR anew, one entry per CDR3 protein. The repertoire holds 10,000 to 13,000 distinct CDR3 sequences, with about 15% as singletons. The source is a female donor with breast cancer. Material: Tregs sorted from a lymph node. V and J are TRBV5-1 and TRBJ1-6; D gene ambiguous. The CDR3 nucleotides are TGCGCCAGCAGCCCAGATGGACCGTGTAATTCACCCCTCCACTTT. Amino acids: CASSPDGPCNSPLHF.